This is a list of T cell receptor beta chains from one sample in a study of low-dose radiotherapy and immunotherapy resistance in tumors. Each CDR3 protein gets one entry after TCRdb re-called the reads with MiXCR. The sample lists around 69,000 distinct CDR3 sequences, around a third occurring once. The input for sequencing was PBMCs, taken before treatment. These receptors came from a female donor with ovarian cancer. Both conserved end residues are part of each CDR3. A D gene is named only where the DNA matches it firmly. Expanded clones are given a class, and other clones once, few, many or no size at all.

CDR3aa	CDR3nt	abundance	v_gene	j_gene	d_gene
CAWSVIRRRDYRANVLTF	TGTGCCTGGAGTGTAATACGGCGCCGGGACTATAGGGCCAACGTCCTGACTTTC	many	TRBV30	TRBJ2-6	TRBD2
CASSLRARGGYTF	TGTGCCAGCAGCTTGCGGGCGAGAGGTGGCTACACCTTC	many	TRBV5-6	TRBJ1-2	.
CASRRPGLEGNYGYTF	TGTGCCAGCAGGAGGCCCGGGCTGGAGGGCAACTATGGCTACACCTTC	.	TRBV6-2/TRBV6-3	TRBJ1-2	.
CASRGSGTDTQYF	TGTGCCAGCCGGGGTAGCGGCACAGATACGCAGTATTTT	many	TRBV19	TRBJ2-3	.
CASSLERQVYEQYF	TGTGCCAGCAGCTTAGAGCGGCAGGTCTACGAGCAGTACTTC	few	TRBV11-1	TRBJ2-7	.
CASSLRTSGRGPDTQYF	TGTGCCAGCAGCCTAAGGACTAGCGGGAGGGGACCAGATACGCAGTATTTT	.	TRBV7-9	TRBJ2-3	TRBD2
CATSRTGTGGSPLHF	TGTGCCACCAGCAGGACCGGGACAGGGGGCTCACCCCTCCACTTT	many	TRBV15	TRBJ1-6	TRBD1
CASSQEKGAGGYTF	TGTGCCAGCAGCCAAGAGAAGGGGGCGGGTGGCTACACCTTC	many	TRBV4-1	TRBJ1-2	TRBD1
CASSPGTNYGYTF	TGTGCCAGCAGCCCCGGGACTAACTATGGCTACACCTTC	.	TRBV28	TRBJ1-2	.
CASSPLGLAGYNEQFF	TGTGCCAGCAGCCCCTTGGGACTAGCGGGTTACAATGAGCAGTTCTTC	.	TRBV11-2	TRBJ2-1	TRBD2
CAIADKAGQYF	TGTGCCATCGCGGACAAGGCTGGGCAGTACTTC	many	TRBV10-3	TRBJ2-7	.
CASNVAVSYNEQFF	TGTGCCAGCAATGTAGCGGTTTCCTACAATGAGCAGTTCTTC	.	TRBV28	TRBJ2-1	.
CASSLGGGNTIYF	TGTGCCAGCAGCCTGGGGGGGGGAAACACCATATATTTT	many	TRBV11-2	TRBJ1-3	.
CASSGTDLIAGNTIYF	TGTGCCAGCAGTGGGACGGACCTAATAGCAGGAAACACCATATATTTT	few	TRBV28	TRBJ1-3	.
CASSLMVDNEQFF	TGCGCCAGCAGCTTGATGGTTGATAATGAGCAGTTCTTC	.	TRBV5-1	TRBJ2-1	.
CSASVRAGVYREQFF	TGCAGTGCTAGTGTAAGAGCGGGGGTATATCGTGAGCAGTTCTTC	many	TRBV20-1	TRBJ2-1	TRBD2
CASTQADIAGGSADTQYF	TGTGCCAGCACGCAGGCGGATATAGCGGGAGGGAGCGCAGATACGCAGTATTTT	medium-sized	TRBV6-6	TRBJ2-3	TRBD2
CASSGYGTGDVNEQFF	TGTGCCAGCAGTGGCTACGGGACAGGGGACGTCAATGAGCAGTTCTTC	.	TRBV6-5	TRBJ2-1	TRBD1
CASSLGRGGGLGPLTAVTEAFF	TGTGCCAGCAGCTTGGGGAGGGGGGGGGGCCTCGGACCTTTAACCGCAGTCACTGAAGCTTTCTTT	many	TRBV5-5	TRBJ1-1	.
CASSLLGGGLVPYEQYF	TGTGCCAGCAGCTTATTAGGCGGGGGCCTCGTTCCCTACGAGCAGTACTTC	once	TRBV7-2	TRBJ2-7	.
CASSPSTSGWSFF	TGCGCCAGCAGCCCCTCGACTAGCGGGTGGTCCTTCTTC	once	TRBV5-1	TRBJ2-1	TRBD2
CASSEARPSGGELFF	TGTGCCAGCAGTGAAGCGCGACCATCCGGCGGGGAGCTGTTTTTT	many	TRBV2	TRBJ2-2	.
CASSPTGGTNEKLFF	TGCGCCAGCAGCCCGACAGGGGGCACTAATGAAAAACTGTTTTTT	many	TRBV5-1	TRBJ1-4	TRBD1
CASSKPGLGQSVQFF	TGTGCCAGCAGCAAACCCGGCCTGGGACAGAGCGTGCAGTTCTTC	.	TRBV3-1	TRBJ2-1	TRBD1
CATSLVGTGELFF	TGTGCCACCAGTCTAGTGGGCACCGGGGAGCTGTTTTTT	many	TRBV24-1	TRBJ2-2	.
CASSSAGAAGYNEQFF	TGTGCCAGCAGTTCCGCGGGAGCGGCGGGGTACAATGAGCAGTTCTTC	.	TRBV28	TRBJ2-1	TRBD2
CASSFDRVGYGYTF	TGTGCCAGCAGCTTTGACAGGGTGGGGTATGGCTACACCTTC	many	TRBV7-9	TRBJ1-2	TRBD1
CASSSGTRYTGELFF	TGTGCCAGTAGCTCGGGGACTAGATACACCGGGGAGCTGTTTTTT	many	TRBV19	TRBJ2-2	TRBD2
CAISESRISNQPQHF	TGTGCCATCAGTGAGTCCAGGATAAGCAATCAGCCCCAGCATTTT	many	TRBV10-3	TRBJ1-5	.
CASSITGTGDADTQYF	TGTGCCAGTAGTATTACCGGGACAGGGGATGCAGATACGCAGTATTTT	many	TRBV19	TRBJ2-3	TRBD1
CASSHPGRRGGADSNQPQHF	TGTGCCAGCAGCCACCCCGGGCGTCGGGGGGGCGCCGATAGCAATCAGCCCCAGCATTTT	many	TRBV2	TRBJ1-5	.
CAWRQGRVEGYGYTF	TGTGCCTGGAGGCAGGGGAGAGTTGAAGGCTATGGCTACACCTTC	many	TRBV30	TRBJ1-2	.
CASSRYSTGANSPLHF	TGTGCCAGCAGCCGCTATTCGACAGGGGCTAATTCACCCCTCCACTTT	.	TRBV3-1	TRBJ1-6	TRBD1
CASSPSSGQGYEQYF	TGTGCCAGCTCCCCATCATCGGGACAGGGCTACGAGCAGTACTTC	many	TRBV18	TRBJ2-7	TRBD1
CASSPGTDQETQYF	TGTGCCAGCAGCCCAGGGACGGATCAAGAGACCCAGTACTTC	.	TRBV5-4	TRBJ2-5	.
CASIPSGGSPDTQYF	TGTGCCAGCATTCCCAGCGGGGGATCCCCAGATACGCAGTATTTT	many	TRBV2	TRBJ2-3	TRBD2
CASSQSDLYPAGGVRKPQHF	TGCGCCAGCAGTCAATCCGATCTTTATCCAGCGGGGGGAGTCCGAAAGCCCCAGCATTTT	.	TRBV23-1	TRBJ1-5	.
CATSDAGTVQETQYF	TGTGCCACCAGTGACGCCGGGACAGTCCAAGAGACCCAGTACTTC	many	TRBV24-1	TRBJ2-5	TRBD1
CASSYDVTQPQHF	TGTGCCAGCAGTTACGACGTGACCCAGCCCCAGCATTTT	many	TRBV6-1	TRBJ1-5	.
CASSDSGGPSYTQYF	TGTGCCAGCAGTGATAGCGGGGGCCCCTCTTATACGCAGTATTTT	many	TRBV6-2/TRBV6-3	TRBJ2-3	TRBD2
CAIRSFGETQYF	TGTGCCATCCGAAGCTTCGGGGAGACCCAGTACTTC	.	TRBV10-3	TRBJ2-5	.
CAWNKGGSGNTIYF	TGTGCCTGGAACAAGGGTGGCTCTGGAAACACCATATATTTT	many	TRBV30	TRBJ1-3	.
CASSLEGGRNEKLFF	TGTGCCAGCAGCTTGGAAGGGGGCCGGAATGAAAAACTGTTTTTT	many	TRBV5-4	TRBJ1-4	TRBD1
CASSLPGGNENSPLHF	TGTGCCAGCAGCTTACCCGGCGGGAACGAGAATTCACCCCTCCACTTT	.	TRBV12-3/TRBV12-4	TRBJ1-6	.
CASSPPTSGGNTGELFF	TGTGCCAGCAGCCCACCAACTAGCGGGGGAAACACCGGGGAGCTGTTTTTT	.	TRBV13	TRBJ2-2	TRBD2
CASSLAAGGTNEKLFF	TGTGCCAGCAGCTTAGCAGCCGGTGGCACTAATGAAAAACTGTTTTTT	.	TRBV7-2	TRBJ1-4	.
CASSAVGSPNTGELFF	TGTGCCAGCAGCGCTGTGGGCAGCCCGAACACCGGGGAGCTGTTTTTT	many	TRBV7-8	TRBJ2-2	.